This T cell receptor beta chain derives from a study of blood T cell repertoires in COVID-19. Overall study context: There were acute and convalescent COVID-19 samples, and they came from the United States, Italy and Spain. PBMCs, B-cell-depleted T cells, or T cells were the source of the cDNA or gDNA that made up the material.

The CDR3 contains 15 residues. The germline gives CDR1 SGHRS, CDR2 YFSETQ. The V segment lost 1 base and the J segment 6 bases; nucleotides outside the gene matches: 6. The authors' processing: Reference gene primers were amplified, and this amplification served to estimate nucleated cell counts. The data were produced by immunoSEQ multiplex PCR, yet TCRdb's version contains in-frame clones alone and is incomplete. For V, J and clone size, that table is used; D and trimming come from the DNA. The sample lists 150,000 to 200,000 clones, 88% occurring once. J is TRBJ1-2 and V is TRBV5-1; 10 positions match TRBD1. The sequence was collected from a human donor in a cohort sampled during active COVID-19. Source material: peripheral blood. CDR3 nucleotide sequence: TGCGCCAGCAGCTTGAGGGGACAGGGGTTGGATGGCTACACCTTC. It specifies CASSLRGQGLDGYTF.